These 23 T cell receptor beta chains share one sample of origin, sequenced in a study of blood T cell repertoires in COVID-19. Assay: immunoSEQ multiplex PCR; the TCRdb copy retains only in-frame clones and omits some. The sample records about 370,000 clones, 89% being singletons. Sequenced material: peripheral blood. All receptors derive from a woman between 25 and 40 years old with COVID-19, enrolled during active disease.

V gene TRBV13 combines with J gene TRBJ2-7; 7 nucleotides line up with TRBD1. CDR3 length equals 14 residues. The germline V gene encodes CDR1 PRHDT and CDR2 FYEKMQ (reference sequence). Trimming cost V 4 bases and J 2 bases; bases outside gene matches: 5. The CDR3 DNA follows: TGTGCCAGCAGCTCCTATACAGGGGCCTACGAGCAGTACTTC. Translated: CASSSYTGAYEQYF.

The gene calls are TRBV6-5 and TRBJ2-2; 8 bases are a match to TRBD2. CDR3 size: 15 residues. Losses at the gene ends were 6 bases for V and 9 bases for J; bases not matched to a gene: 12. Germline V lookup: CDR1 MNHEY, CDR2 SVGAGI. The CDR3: CASSPPRLAFRELFF. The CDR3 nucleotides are TGTGCCAGCAGCCCCCCAAGACTAGCGTTCAGGGAGCTGTTTTTT.

CDR3 sequence: CASSRGETQYF. The CDR3 DNA reads TGCGCCAGCAGTCGGGGGGAGACCCAGTACTTC. The chain carries TRBV10-1 and TRBJ2-5; the D gene is possibly TRBD2 (6 bases). The germline gives CDR1 WNHNN, CDR2 SYGVQD (reference sequence). This CDR3 contains 11 residues. Trimming took off 5 bases at V and 5 bases at J, with 6 bases between the two ends.

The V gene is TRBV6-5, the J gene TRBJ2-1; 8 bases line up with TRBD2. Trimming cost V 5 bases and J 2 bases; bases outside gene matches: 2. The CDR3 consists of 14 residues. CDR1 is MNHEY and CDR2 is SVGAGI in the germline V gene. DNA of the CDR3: TGTGCCAGCAGTCTAGCGGGCCCCTACAATGAGCAGTTCTTC. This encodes CASSLAGPYNEQFF.

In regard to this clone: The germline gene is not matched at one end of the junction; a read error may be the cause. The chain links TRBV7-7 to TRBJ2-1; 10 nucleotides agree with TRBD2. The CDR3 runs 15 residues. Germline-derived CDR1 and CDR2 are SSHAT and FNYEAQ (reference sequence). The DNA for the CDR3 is TGTGCTAGCAGCCCTGGAGCGGGAGGGCCCTATGAGCAGTTCTTC. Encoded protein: CASSPGAGGPYEQFF.

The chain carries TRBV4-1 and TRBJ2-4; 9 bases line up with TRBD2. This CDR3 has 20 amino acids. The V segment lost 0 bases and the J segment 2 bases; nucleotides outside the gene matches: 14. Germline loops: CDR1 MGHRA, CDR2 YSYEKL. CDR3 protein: CASSQDGLAGPVGSKNIQYF. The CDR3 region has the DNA TGCGCCAGCAGCCAAGACGGGCTAGCGGGGCCCGTAGGGTCCAAAAACATTCAGTACTTC.

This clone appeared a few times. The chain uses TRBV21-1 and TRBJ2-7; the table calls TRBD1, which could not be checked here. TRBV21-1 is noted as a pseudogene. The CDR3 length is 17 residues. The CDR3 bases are TGTGCCAGCAGCCATGAGGGAAGGAGACAGGGGGGGTACGAGCAGTACGTC. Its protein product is CASSHEGRRQGGYEQYV.

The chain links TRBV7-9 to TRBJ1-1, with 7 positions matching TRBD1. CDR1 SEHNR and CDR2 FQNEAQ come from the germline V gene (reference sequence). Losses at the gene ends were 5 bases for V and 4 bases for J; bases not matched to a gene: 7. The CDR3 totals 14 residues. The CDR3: CASSTQGIGTEAFF. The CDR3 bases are TGTGCCAGCAGCACACAGGGGATAGGCACTGAAGCTTTCTTT.

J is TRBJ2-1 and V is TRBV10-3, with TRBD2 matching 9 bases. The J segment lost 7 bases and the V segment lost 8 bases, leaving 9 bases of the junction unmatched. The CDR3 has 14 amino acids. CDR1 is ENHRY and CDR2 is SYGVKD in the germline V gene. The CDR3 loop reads CAIASSGDWNEQFF. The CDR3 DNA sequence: TGTGCCATCGCCTCTAGCGGGGACTGGAATGAGCAGTTCTTC.

CDR3 protein: CASSRRTGSDTQYF. In nucleotides, the CDR3 is TGTGCCAGCAGTCGTAGGACTGGTTCAGATACGCAGTATTTT. The chain has TRBV27 and TRBJ2-3; tentatively, D is TRBD2 (5 bases). The CDR3 extends over 14 amino acids. The V gene's germline CDR1 is MNHEY and CDR2 SMNVEV (reference sequence). V was cut by 5 bases and J by 4 bases, with 13 bases left in between.

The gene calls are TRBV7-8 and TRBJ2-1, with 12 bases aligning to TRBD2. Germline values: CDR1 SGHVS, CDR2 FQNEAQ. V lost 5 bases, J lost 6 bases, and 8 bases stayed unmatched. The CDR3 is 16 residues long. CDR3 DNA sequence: TGTGCCAGCAGCCCCAGGGCTAGCGGGAGGGCCAATGAGCAGTTCTTC. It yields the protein CASSPRASGRANEQFF.

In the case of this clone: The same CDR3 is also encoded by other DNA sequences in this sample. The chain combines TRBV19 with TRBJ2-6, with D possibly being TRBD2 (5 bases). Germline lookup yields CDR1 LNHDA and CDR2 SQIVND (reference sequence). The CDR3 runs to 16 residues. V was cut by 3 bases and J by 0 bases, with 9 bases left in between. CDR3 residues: CASSIGGFSGANVLTF. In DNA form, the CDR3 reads TGTGCCAGTAGTATCGGAGGTTTCTCTGGGGCCAACGTCCTGACTTTC. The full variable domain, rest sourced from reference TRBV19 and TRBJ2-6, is DGGITQSPKYLFRKEGQNVTLSCEQNLNHDAMYWYRQDPGQGLRLIYYSQIVNDFQKGDIAEGYSVSREKKESFPLTVTSAQKNPTAFYLCASSIGGFSGANVLTFGAGSRLTVL.

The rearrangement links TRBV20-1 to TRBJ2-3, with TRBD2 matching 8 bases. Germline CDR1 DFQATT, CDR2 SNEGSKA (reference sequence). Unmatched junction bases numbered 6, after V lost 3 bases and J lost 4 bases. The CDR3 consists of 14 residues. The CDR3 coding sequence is TGCAGTGCTAGTGACGGGGGGGGCCCAGATACGCAGTATTTT. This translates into CSASDGGGPDTQYF.

The CDR3 nucleotides read TGTGCCAGTAGTATGGGACAGAGCCGCAATCAGCCCCAGCATTTT. It codes for CASSMGQSRNQPQHF. The rearrangement links TRBV19 to TRBJ1-5; 7 bases map to TRBD1. Germline CDR1 and CDR2: LNHDA and SQIVND (reference sequence). The CDR3 is 15 residues long. J lost 2 bases, V lost 3 bases, and 4 bases had no gene match.

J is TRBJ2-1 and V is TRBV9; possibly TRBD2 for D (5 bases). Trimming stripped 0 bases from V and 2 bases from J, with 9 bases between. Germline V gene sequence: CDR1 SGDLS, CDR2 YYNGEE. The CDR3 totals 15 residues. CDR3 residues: CASSVAERPYNEQFF. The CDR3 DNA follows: TGTGCCAGCAGCGTAGCGGAGCGGCCCTACAATGAGCAGTTCTTC. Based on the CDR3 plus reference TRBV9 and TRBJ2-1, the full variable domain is DSGVTQTPKHLITATGQRVTLRCSPRSGDLSVYWYQQSLDQGLQFLIQYYNGEERAKGNILERFSAQQFPDLHSELNLSSLELGDSALYFCASSVAERPYNEQFFGPGTRLTVL.

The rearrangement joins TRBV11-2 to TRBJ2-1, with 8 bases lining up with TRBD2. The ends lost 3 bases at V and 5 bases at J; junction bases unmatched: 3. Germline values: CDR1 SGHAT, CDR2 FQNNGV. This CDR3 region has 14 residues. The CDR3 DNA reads TGTGCCAGCAGCTTCGGCGGGAGGAACAATGAGCAGTTCTTC. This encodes CASSFGGRNNEQFF.

CDR3 region: CAISRDMDTEAFF. In DNA, the CDR3 is TGTGCCATCAGCCGGGACATGGACACTGAAGCTTTCTTT. The chain employs TRBV10-3 and TRBJ1-1; a possible D gene is TRBD1 (6 bases). The CDR3 totals 13 residues. Germline CDR1 ENHRY, CDR2 SYGVKD. The germline V and J ends were trimmed by 6 bases and 3 bases, with 11 bases remaining between them.

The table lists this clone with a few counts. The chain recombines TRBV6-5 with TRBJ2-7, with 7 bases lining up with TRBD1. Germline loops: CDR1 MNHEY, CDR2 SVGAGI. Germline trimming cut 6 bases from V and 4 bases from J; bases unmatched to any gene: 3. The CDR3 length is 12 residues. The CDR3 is CASRQGLYEQYV. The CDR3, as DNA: TGTGCCAGCAGACAGGGGCTATACGAGCAGTACGTC.

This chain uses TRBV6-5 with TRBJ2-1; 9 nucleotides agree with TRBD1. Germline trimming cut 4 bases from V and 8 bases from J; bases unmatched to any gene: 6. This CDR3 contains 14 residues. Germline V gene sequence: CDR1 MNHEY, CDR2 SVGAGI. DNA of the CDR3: TGTGCCAGCAGTTCCGGACAGGGGATTGATGAGCAGTTCTTC. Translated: CASSSGQGIDEQFF.

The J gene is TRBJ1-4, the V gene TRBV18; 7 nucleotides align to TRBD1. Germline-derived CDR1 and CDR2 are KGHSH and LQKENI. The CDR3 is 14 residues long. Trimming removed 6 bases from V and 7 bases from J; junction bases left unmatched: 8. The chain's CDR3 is CASSLQGGSEKLFF. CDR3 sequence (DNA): TGTGCCAGCTCGCTTCAGGGGGGCTCTGAAAAACTGTTTTTT.

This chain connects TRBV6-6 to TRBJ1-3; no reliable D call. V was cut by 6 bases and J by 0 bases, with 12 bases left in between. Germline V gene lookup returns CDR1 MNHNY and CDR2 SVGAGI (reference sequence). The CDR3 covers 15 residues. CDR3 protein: CASSLQISSGNTIYF. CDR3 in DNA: TGTGCCAGCAGCCTACAGATAAGCTCTGGAAACACCATATATTTT.

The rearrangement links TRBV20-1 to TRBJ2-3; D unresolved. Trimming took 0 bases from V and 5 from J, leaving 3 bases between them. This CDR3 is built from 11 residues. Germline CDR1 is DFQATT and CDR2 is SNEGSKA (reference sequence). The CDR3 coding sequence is TGCAGTGCTAGAGATATAGATACGCAGTATTTT. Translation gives CSARDIDTQYF.

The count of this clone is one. CDR3 DNA sequence: TGCGCCAGCAGCTTGGCCCAGGGGATCGGAGAGACCCAGTACTTC. It specifies CASSLAQGIGETQYF. The chain joins TRBV5-1 to TRBJ2-5; perhaps TRBD1 as D (6 bases). CDR1 SGHRS and CDR2 YFSETQ come from the germline V gene. The CDR3 is made up of 15 amino acids. Trimming pared 0 bases from V and 4 bases from J, leaving 13 bases between.